Presented here are 10 T cell receptor beta chains from one specimen sequenced in a study of chemoradiotherapy in HPV16-positive cancers. Profiled with immunoSEQ multiplex PCR; TCRdb holds only in-frame clones, not every one. This sample carries some 35,000 clones, roughly 90% of them seen once, and the ten largest clones take more than 3%. The starting material was blood, obtained from a patient who underwent chemoradiotherapy. These receptors were collected from a human donor with HPV-associated anogenital cancer.

The gene calls are TRBV5-1 and TRBJ2-3; the match to TRBD2 covers 16 bases. The CDR3 contains 20 residues. After removal of 3 bases from V and 0 bases from J, the junction contained 10 bases not matched to a gene. Germline CDR1 reads SGHRS; CDR2 reads YFSETQ. The CDR3 DNA follows: TGCGCCAGCAGCTCGTCGGGACTAGCGGGGGGGCCGATGAGCACAGATACGCAGTATTTT. This encodes CASSSSGLAGGPMSTDTQYF.

The chain recombines TRBV9 with TRBJ2-7; D perhaps matches TRBD1 (6 bases). Germline V CDR1 and CDR2: SGDLS, YYNGEE. The CDR3 sequence is 15 residues long. Trimming stripped 0 bases from V and 3 bases from J, with 13 bases between. CDR3 nucleotide sequence: TGTGCCAGCAGCGTAGGGGCAGGGGTCAACTACGAGCAGTACTTC. Residues: CASSVGAGVNYEQYF.

V gene TRBV4-3 combines with J gene TRBJ2-5; D is perhaps TRBD2 (6 bases). This CDR3 is 14 amino acids long. Deletions cut 8 bases from V and 3 bases from J, with 16 bases between. In germline, CDR1 is LGHNA, CDR2 YSLEER. The CDR3 here is CASATGTEEETQYF. The CDR3 nucleotides read TGCGCCAGCGCCACCGGGACTGAAGAAGAGACCCAGTACTTC.

The chain joins TRBV11-1 to TRBJ2-1, with 9 bases that match TRBD2. V shed 4 bases and J 1 base; nucleotides not matched to a gene: 5. Per germline, CDR1 SGHAT and CDR2 FQDESV (reference sequence). This CDR3 is 16 amino acids long. The CDR3 DNA reads as TGTGCCAGCAGCTCGGCGGGGGGGCCGTCCTACAATGAGCAGTTCTTC. Protein product: CASSSAGGPSYNEQFF. Combining the CDR3 with reference TRBV11-1 and TRBJ2-1 gives the whole variable domain EAEVAQSPRYKITEKSQAVAFWCDPISGHATLYWYRQILGQGPELLVQFQDESVVDDSQLPKDRFSAERLKGVDSTLKIQPAELGDSAMYLCASSSAGGPSYNEQFFGPGTRLTVL.

The chain recombines TRBV2 with TRBJ2-2; 9 bases fit TRBD1. V lost 6 bases to trimming and J lost 5 bases; unmatched junction nucleotides: 7. The CDR3 extends over 15 amino acids. Per germline, CDR1 SNHLY and CDR2 FYNNEI. The CDR3 coding sequence is TGTGCCAGCAGAACGGGACAGGGCTCGACCGGGGAGCTGTTTTTT. Protein sequence: CASRTGQGSTGELFF.

CDR3 sequence reads: CASSDHRGNSPLHF. CDR3 sequence (DNA): TGTGCCAGCAGTGACCACAGAGGGAATTCACCCCTCCACTTT. This chain joins TRBV6-4 and TRBJ1-6; D is uncertain. CDR3 length equals 14 residues. Germline V gives CDR1 MRHNA, CDR2 SNTAGT. Between the trimmed V and J ends, which lost 2 bases and 7 bases, there was a span of 9 bases.

The chain recombines TRBV14 with TRBJ2-5; 8 bases are shared with TRBD2. Germline assignment: CDR1 SGHDN and CDR2 FVKESK. Trimming at V came to 2 bases and at J to 4 bases, leaving 12 bases not matched to a gene. The CDR3 length is 17 residues. CDR3 coding DNA: TGTGCCAGCAGCCAACCACCCTGGCGGGGGGTTGGAGAGACCCAGTACTTC. Protein: CASSQPPWRGVGETQYF. The full variable domain, its missing parts supplied by reference TRBV14 and TRBJ2-5, is EAGVTQFPSHSVIEKGQTVTLRCDPISGHDNLYWYRRVMGKEIKFLLHFVKESKQDESGMPNNRFLAERTGGTYSTLKVQPAELEDSGVYFCASSQPPWRGVGETQYFGPGTRLLVL.

This clone was found once. V and J are TRBV30 and TRBJ2-7, with D perhaps TRBD2 (5 bases). Germline-derived CDR1 and CDR2 are GTSNPN and SVGIG (reference sequence). The CDR3 has 17 residues. V was clipped by 5 bases and J by 6 bases, with 29 bases between them. The CDR3 DNA sequence: TGTGCCTGGGGATCTCGACCCATAAGATGGAGGTCGGGCGAGCAGTACTTC. Residues: CAWGSRPIRWRSGEQYF.

The gene calls are TRBV25-1 and TRBJ1-2, with D unclear. Trimming cost V 2 bases and J 4 bases, with 8 bases left between them. CDR3 length equals 13 residues. The germline V gene encodes CDR1 MGHDK and CDR2 SYGVNS. CDR3 loop: CASSEGRFYGYTF. As DNA, the CDR3 is TGTGCCAGCAGTGAAGGGAGGTTCTATGGCTACACCTTC.

This chain joins TRBV6-1 and TRBJ1-3; D gene unclear. The V end lost 5 bases, the J end lost 4 bases, and 15 bases lay between the germline ends. The germline gives CDR1 MNHNS, CDR2 SASEGT. The CDR3 is 15 amino acids. As DNA, the CDR3 is TGTGCCAGCAGTACAACCGGGGAGGGAGGAAACACCATATATTTT. Translating it yields CASSTTGEGGNTIYF.